This T cell receptor beta chain emerged from a study of cytomegalovirus exposure and HLA in healthy donors. This clone was detected a few times. Germline values: CDR1 SGHNT, CDR2 YYREEE (reference sequence). The CDR3 totals 16 residues. V was clipped by 0 bases and J by 3 bases, with 15 bases between them. 13 Jbeta primers and 60 Vbeta primers were used for the PCR. The repertoire was sequenced with immunoSEQ multiplex PCR; TCRdb's copy has only in-frame clones and lacks some. The repertoire includes 150,000 to 180,000 clones, over 70% of them detected once, and approximately 2.3% sits in the top ten.

The chain recombines TRBV5-4 with TRBJ1-1, with a tentative D call TRBD1 (5 bases). This sequence was found in a man aged 25 to 40 in good health and CMV-seronegative. Sample: PBMCs. CDR3: CASSLGIGGRDTEAFF. DNA of the CDR3: TGTGCCAGCAGCTTGGGTATTGGGGGGAGGGACACTGAAGCTTTCTTT.